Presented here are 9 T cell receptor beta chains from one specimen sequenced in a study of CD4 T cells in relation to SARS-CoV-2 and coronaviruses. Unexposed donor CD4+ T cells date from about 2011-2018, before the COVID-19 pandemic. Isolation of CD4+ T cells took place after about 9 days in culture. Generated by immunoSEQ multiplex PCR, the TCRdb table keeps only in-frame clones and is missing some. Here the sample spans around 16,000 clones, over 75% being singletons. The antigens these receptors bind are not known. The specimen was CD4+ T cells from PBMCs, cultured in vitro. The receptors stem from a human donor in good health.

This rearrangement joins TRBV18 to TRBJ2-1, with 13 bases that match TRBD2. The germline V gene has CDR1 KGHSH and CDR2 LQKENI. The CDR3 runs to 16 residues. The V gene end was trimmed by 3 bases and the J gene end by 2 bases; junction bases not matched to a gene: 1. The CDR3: CASSPGTSGTYNEQFF. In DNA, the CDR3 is TGTGCCAGCTCACCCGGGACTAGCGGGACCTACAATGAGCAGTTCTTC.

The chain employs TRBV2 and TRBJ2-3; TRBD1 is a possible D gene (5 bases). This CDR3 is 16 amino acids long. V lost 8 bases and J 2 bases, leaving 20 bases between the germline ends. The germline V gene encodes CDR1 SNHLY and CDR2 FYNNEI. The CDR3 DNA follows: TGTGCCAGCGATGACAGCTATCAGAGATCCACAGATACGCAGTATTTT. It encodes CASDDSYQRSTDTQYF.

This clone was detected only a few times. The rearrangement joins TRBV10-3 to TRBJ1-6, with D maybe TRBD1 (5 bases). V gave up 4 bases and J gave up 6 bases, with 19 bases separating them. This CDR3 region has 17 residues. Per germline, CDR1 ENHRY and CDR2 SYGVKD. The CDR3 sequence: CAISAKDTELSNSPLHF. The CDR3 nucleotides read TGTGCCATCAGTGCGAAGGACACGGAACTTTCTAATTCACCCCTCCACTTT.

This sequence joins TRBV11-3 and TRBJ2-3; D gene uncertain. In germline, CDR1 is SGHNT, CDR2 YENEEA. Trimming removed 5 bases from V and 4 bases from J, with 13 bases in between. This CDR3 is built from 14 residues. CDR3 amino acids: CASSVMSSSDTQYF. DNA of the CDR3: TGTGCCAGCAGCGTCATGAGTAGTTCAGATACGCAGTATTTT.

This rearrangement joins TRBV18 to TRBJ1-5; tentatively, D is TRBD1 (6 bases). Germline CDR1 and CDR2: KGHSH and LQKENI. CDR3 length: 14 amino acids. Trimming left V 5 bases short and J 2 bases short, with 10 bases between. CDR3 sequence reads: CASSTRQGNQPQHF. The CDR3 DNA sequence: TGTGCCAGCTCAACCCGACAGGGCAATCAGCCCCAGCATTTT. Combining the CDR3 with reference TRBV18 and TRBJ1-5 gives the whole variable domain NAGVMQNPRHLVRRRGQEARLRCSPMKGHSHVYWYRQLPEEGLKFMVYLQKENIIDESGMPKERFSAEFPKEGPSILRIQQVVRGDSAAYFCASSTRQGNQPQHFGDGTRLSIL.

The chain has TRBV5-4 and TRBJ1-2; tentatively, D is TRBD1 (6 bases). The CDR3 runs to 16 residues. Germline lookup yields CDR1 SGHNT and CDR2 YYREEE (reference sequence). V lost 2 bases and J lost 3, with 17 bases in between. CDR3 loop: CASSFFQGTTDYGYTF. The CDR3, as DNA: TGTGCCAGCAGCTTTTTCCAGGGGACGACAGACTATGGCTACACCTTC.

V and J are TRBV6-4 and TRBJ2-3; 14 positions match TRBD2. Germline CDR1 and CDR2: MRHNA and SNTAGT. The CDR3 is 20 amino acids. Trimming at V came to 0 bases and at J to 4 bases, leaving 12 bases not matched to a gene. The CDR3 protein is CASSDSTGQGTSGRSDTQYF. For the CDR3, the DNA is TGTGCCAGCAGTGACTCAACTGGACAGGGGACTAGCGGGAGATCAGATACGCAGTATTTT.

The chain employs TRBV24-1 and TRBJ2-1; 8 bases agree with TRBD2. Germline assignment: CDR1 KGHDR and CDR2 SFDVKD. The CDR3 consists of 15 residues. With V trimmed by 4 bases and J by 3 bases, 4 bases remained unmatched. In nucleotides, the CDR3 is TGTGCCACCAGTGAGACGGGACTAGGCTACAATGAGCAGTTCTTC. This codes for CATSETGLGYNEQFF.

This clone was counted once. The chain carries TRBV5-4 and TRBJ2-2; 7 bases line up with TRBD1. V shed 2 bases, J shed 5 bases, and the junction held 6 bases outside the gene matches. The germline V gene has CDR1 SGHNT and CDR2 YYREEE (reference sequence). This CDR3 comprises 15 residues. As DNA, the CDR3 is TGTGCCAGCAGCTTAACAGGGGCGCTTACCGGGGAGCTGTTTTTT. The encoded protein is CASSLTGALTGELFF.